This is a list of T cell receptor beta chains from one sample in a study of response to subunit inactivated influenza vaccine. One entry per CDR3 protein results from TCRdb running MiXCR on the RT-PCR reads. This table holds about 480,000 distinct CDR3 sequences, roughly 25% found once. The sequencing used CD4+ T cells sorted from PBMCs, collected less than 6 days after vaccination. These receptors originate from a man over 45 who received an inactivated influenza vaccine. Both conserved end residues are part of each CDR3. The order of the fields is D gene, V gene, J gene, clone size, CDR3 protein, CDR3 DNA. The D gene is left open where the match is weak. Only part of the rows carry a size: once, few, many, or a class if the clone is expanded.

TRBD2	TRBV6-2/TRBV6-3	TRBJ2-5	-	CASSYDGVLAEQTQYF	TGTGCCAGCAGTTACGATGGGGTTCTAGCGGAGCAGACCCAGTACTTC
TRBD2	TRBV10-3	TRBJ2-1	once	CAISGLANNEQFF	TGTGCCATCAGTGGACTAGCGAACAATGAGCAGTTCTTC
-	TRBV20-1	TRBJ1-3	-	CSARDNGGGFSGNTIYF	TGCAGTGCTAGAGATAATGGAGGTGGTTTCTCTGGAAACACCATATATTTT
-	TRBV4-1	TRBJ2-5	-	CASSRSVGDQETQYF	TGCGCCAGCAGCCGTAGCGTGGGAGATCAAGAGACCCAGTACTTC
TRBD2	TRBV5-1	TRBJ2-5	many	CASSLGLAGGLQETQYF	TGCGCCAGCAGCTTAGGACTAGCGGGGGGGCTTCAAGAGACCCAGTACTTC
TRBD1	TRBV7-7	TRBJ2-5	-	CASSPGTGVLQTQYF	TGTGCTAGCAGCCCTGGGACAGGGGTGTTGCAGACCCAGTACTTC
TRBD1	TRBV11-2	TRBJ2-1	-	CASSRERLGTVTLF	TGTGCCAGCAGCCGCGAACGACTGGGGACAGTTACGCTCTTC
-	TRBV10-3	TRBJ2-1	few	CAIATDNEQFF	TGTGCCATCGCTACGGACAATGAGCAGTTCTTC
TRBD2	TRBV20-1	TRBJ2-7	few	CSARGSGRSESSYEQYF	TGCAGTGCTAGAGGTAGCGGGAGGTCAGAGAGCTCCTACGAGCAGTACTTC
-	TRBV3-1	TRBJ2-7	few	CASSQGWYEQYF	TGTGCCAGCAGCCAAGGGTGGTACGAGCAGTACTTC
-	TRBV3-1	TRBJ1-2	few	CASSRRGGANYGYTF	TGTGCCAGCAGCCGACGTGGGGGAGCCAACTATGGCTACACCTTC
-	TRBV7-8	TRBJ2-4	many	CASSLGGAKNIQYF	TGTGCCAGCAGCTTGGGGGGTGCCAAAAACATTCAGTACTTC
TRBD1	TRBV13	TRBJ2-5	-	CASSEQGLGETQYF	TGTGCCAGCAGCGAACAGGGGTTGGGTGAGACCCAGTACTTC
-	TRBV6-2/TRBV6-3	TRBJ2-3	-	CASSQSRQGTQYF	TGTGCCAGCAGTCAAAGCCGCCAGGGTACGCAGTATTTT
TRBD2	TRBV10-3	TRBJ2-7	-	CAISRLASGSGEQYF	TGTGCCATCAGCCGACTAGCTTCGGGCTCGGGCGAGCAGTACTTC
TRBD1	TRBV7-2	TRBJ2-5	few	CASSAGQGRAKTQYF	TGTGCCAGCAGCGCCGGACAGGGACGCGCGAAGACCCAGTACTTC
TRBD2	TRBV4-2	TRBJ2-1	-	CASSPGTSGTNNEQFF	TGTGCCAGCAGCCCGGGGACTAGCGGAACAAACAATGAGCAGTTCTTC
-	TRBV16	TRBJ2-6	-	CASSQLLRARAAPLSGANVLTF	TGTGCCAGCAGCCAATTGCTTCGGGCCAGAGCTGCACCCCTTTCTGGGGCCAACGTCCTGACTTTC
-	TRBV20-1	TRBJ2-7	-	CSARKDEQYF	TGCAGTGCTAGAAAGGACGAGCAGTACTTC
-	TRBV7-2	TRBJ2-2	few	CASSLVDTNTGELFF	TGTGCCAGCAGCTTAGTTGATACGAACACCGGGGAGCTGTTTTTT
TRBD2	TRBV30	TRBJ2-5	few	CAWSVSGRIFQETQYF	TGTGCCTGGAGTGTTAGCGGGAGGATTTTCCAAGAGACCCAGTACTTC
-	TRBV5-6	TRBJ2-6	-	CASSRHPSGANVLTF	TGTGCCAGCAGCCGACACCCCTCTGGGGCCAACGTCCTGACTTTC
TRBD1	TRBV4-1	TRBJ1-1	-	CASSHTGVGYTEAFF	TGCGCCAGCAGCCATACAGGGGTCGGTTACACTGAAGCTTTCTTT